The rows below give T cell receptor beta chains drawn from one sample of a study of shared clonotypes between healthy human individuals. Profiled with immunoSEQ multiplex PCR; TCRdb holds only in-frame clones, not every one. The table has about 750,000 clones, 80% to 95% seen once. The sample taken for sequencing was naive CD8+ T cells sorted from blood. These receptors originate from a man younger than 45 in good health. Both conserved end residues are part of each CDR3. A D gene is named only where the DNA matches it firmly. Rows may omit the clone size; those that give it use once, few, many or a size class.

TGCGCCAGCAGCTTGGGACCTACGGATACGCAGTATTTT	CASSLGPTDTQYF	13	TRBV5-1	TRBJ2-3	-	-
TGTGCCAGCAGTTCCCAGGACGACTCCTACAATGAGCAGTTCTTC	CASSSQDDSYNEQFF	15	TRBV27	TRBJ2-1	-	-
TGTGCCAGCAGTGAATACGCCGATGAGCAGTTCTTC	CASSEYADEQFF	12	TRBV6-1	TRBJ2-1	-	-
TGTGCCAGTAGGTTCTTTACAGAGAACTATGGCTACACCTTC	CASRFFTENYGYTF	14	TRBV19	TRBJ1-2	-	-
TGCGCCAGCAGGCAGAACGAACAGGGGAATTCCTACGAGCAGTACTTC	CASRQNEQGNSYEQYF	16	TRBV4-1	TRBJ2-7	TRBD1	-
TGCAGCGTTGATTGGGGTTGGCGGATGAACACTGAAGCTTTCTTT	CSVDWGWRMNTEAFF	15	TRBV29-1	TRBJ1-1	-	-
TGTGCCAGCAGTGATCGGGCGACCGGCAATGAGCAGTTCTTC	CASSDRATGNEQFF	14	TRBV6-1	TRBJ2-1	-	-
TGTGCCAGCAGCTTAGCGGGACAGGGCTCCAATGAGCAGTTCTTC	CASSLAGQGSNEQFF	15	TRBV13	TRBJ2-1	TRBD1	-
TGTGCCAGCAGCTTGCGGGGTTACACTGAAGCTTTCTTT	CASSLRGYTEAFF	13	TRBV5-6	TRBJ1-1	-	-
TGCGCCAGCAGCCAGGTTCTCCAAAATTCCTACGAGCAGTACTTC	CASSQVLQNSYEQYF	15	TRBV5-1	TRBJ2-7	-	-
TGTGCCAGCAGTTCCCTCCCCGGACAGGGGGCTAGCAATCAGCCCCAGCATTTT	CASSSLPGQGASNQPQHF	18	TRBV28	TRBJ1-5	TRBD1	-
TGTGCCAGCTCACCCGACGGAAGCTCCTACAATGAGCAGTTCTTC	CASSPDGSSYNEQFF	15	TRBV18	TRBJ2-1	-	once
TGTGCCAGCAGCGTGGGACTAGGTAGCACAGATACGCAGTATTTT	CASSVGLGSTDTQYF	15	TRBV5-8	TRBJ2-3	TRBD2	-
TGTGCCAGCAGCTCGACTAGCGGGAGTACCGATGAGCAGTTCTTC	CASSSTSGSTDEQFF	15	TRBV7-9	TRBJ2-1	TRBD2	-
TGTGCCAGCAGTTTAGGTCGGGGACAGAGAAATGAAAAACTGTTTTTT	CASSLGRGQRNEKLFF	16	TRBV28	TRBJ1-4	TRBD1	-